Below, 17 T cell receptor beta chains from the same sample are listed, as sequenced in a study of CD8+ T cells in alopecia areata. After isolation, RNA underwent reverse transcription to generate cDNA as the sequencing template. Profiling relied on immunoSEQ multiplex PCR, and the TCRdb table lists in-frame clones only, not all of them. The data show about 210,000 clones, over 60% seen once. Noted treatment: oral pan-JAK inhibitor, 5-10 mg twice daily. This material consisted of CD4+ T cells sorted from blood, taken at week 4, from a patient treated with tofacitinib. The receptors derive from a human donor with alopecia areata.

This clone was seen more than once but under ten times. The chain combines TRBV9 with TRBJ2-5; TRBD2 aligns across 10 bases. The germline CDR1 and CDR2 sequences are SGDLS and YYNGEE. This CDR3 has 15 amino acids. V dropped 2 bases and J dropped 8; count of bases not matched to a gene: 9. CDR3 DNA sequence: TGTGCCAGCAGCGTCGATGGACTAGCGGCCCGCACCCAGTACTTC. It encodes CASSVDGLAARTQYF.

The chain couples TRBV19 to TRBJ2-2; D might be TRBD1 (6 bases). V was shortened by 5 bases and J by 6 bases, with 10 bases between the two germline ends. Germline V gene sequence: CDR1 LNHDA, CDR2 SQIVND (reference sequence). CDR3 length: 13 amino acids. The chain's CDR3 is CASSVDRPGELFF. The CDR3 bases are TGTGCCAGTAGTGTCGACAGGCCCGGGGAGCTGTTTTTT.

The chain uses TRBV18 and TRBJ2-7; D gene ambiguous. The germline V and J ends were trimmed by 2 bases and 2 bases, with 7 bases remaining between them. Per the germline V gene, CDR1 is KGHSH and CDR2 is LQKENI. The CDR3 is made up of 13 amino acids. CDR3 in DNA: TGTGCCAGCTCACCAGGCAGAACCTACGAGCAGTACTTC. Residues: CASSPGRTYEQYF.

CDR3 protein: CSVMGRMNTEAFF. The CDR3 coding sequence is TGCAGCGTTATGGGACGGATGAACACTGAAGCTTTCTTT. The V gene is TRBV29-1, the J gene TRBJ1-1, with D tentatively TRBD1 (5 bases). Trimming took off 5 bases at V and 0 bases at J, with 10 bases between the two ends. Per germline, CDR1 SQVTM and CDR2 ANQGSEA. The CDR3 contains 13 residues.

This rearrangement joins TRBV4-3 to TRBJ2-7, with D perhaps TRBD1 or TRBD2 (5 bases each). CDR1 is LGHNA and CDR2 is YSLEER in the germline V gene. This CDR3 spans 13 amino acids. Trimming removed 0 bases from V and 6 bases from J, with 9 bases in between. The chain's CDR3 is CASSQDFGAEQYF. The CDR3 DNA reads as TGCGCCAGCAGCCAAGATTTCGGGGCCGAGCAGTACTTC.

This chain connects TRBV10-3 to TRBJ2-1; 8 bases are a match to TRBD2. This CDR3 is built from 14 residues. Germline-derived CDR1 and CDR2 are ENHRY and SYGVKD. With V trimmed by 8 bases and J by 6 bases, 9 bases remained unmatched. CDR3 bases: TGTGCCATCGGTGGACTAGCCACATTCAATGAGCAGTTCTTC. It codes for CAIGGLATFNEQFF.

This chain joins TRBV23-1 and TRBJ1-1; D not certain. TRBV23-1 has ORF status, its function being uncertain. With 1 base removed from V and 0 bases from J, the gap between germline ends came to 9 bases. The CDR3 is made up of 15 amino acids. The CDR3 loop is CASSQCVNMNTEAFF. CDR3 in DNA: TGCGCCAGCAGTCAATGCGTGAACATGAACACTGAAGCTTTCTTT.

CDR3 protein: CASSPPPGQGHTEAFF. The CDR3 DNA reads as TGTGCCAGCAGCCCCCCCCCGGGACAGGGCCACACTGAAGCTTTCTTT. The rearrangement uses TRBV11-2 and TRBJ1-1, with TRBD1 matching 9 bases. CDR3 length equals 16 residues. Trimming cost V 5 bases and J 3 bases; bases outside gene matches: 10. Germline V CDR1 and CDR2: SGHAT, FQNNGV.

The chain uses TRBV30 and TRBJ2-3; D remains unclear. V lost 0 bases to trimming and J lost 0 bases, with 4 bases between them. Germline V lookup: CDR1 GTSNPN, CDR2 SVGIG (reference sequence). This CDR3 comprises 13 residues. CDR3 in amino acids: CAWSVKSTDTQYF. For the CDR3, the DNA is TGTGCCTGGAGTGTAAAGAGCACAGATACGCAGTATTTT.

V and J are TRBV29-1 and TRBJ1-2; D gene uncertain. V lost 5 bases to trimming and J lost 1 base, with 5 bases between them. CDR3 length: 11 amino acids. The germline gives CDR1 SQVTM, CDR2 ANQGSEA. CDR3 protein: CSVPGNYGYTF. DNA of the CDR3: TGCAGCGTTCCGGGTAACTATGGCTACACCTTC.

The chain carries TRBV27 and TRBJ2-7, with 10 bases matching TRBD2. This CDR3 region has 16 residues. V shed 4 bases and J 1 base; nucleotides not matched to a gene: 7. The germline V gene encodes CDR1 MNHEY and CDR2 SMNVEV (reference sequence). CDR3 nucleotides: TGTGCCAGCAGTTCATCCGGGACTAGCGTGTCCTACGAGCAGTACTTC. Protein product: CASSSSGTSVSYEQYF.

This clone showed up just a few times. This rearrangement joins TRBV14 to TRBJ2-5; no firm D call. The CDR3 length is 13 residues. Deletions cut 2 bases from V and 5 bases from J, with 9 bases between. CDR1 is SGHDN, CDR2 FVKESK, per germline. For the CDR3, the DNA is TGTGCCAGCAGCCAACAAGTAGCCGAGACCCAGTACTTC. Translation: CASSQQVAETQYF.

The CDR3 loop reads CSVVEGAVGTEAFF. The CDR3, as DNA: TGCAGCGTTGTAGAAGGGGCGGTGGGCACTGAAGCTTTCTTT. The chain has TRBV29-1 and TRBJ1-1; TRBD1 might be the D (5 bases). The germline V and J ends were trimmed by 4 bases and 4 bases, with 16 bases remaining between them. This CDR3 spans 14 amino acids. Per the germline V gene, CDR1 is SQVTM and CDR2 is ANQGSEA.

V and J are TRBV4-1 and TRBJ1-1, with D possibly TRBD1 on 5 matching bases. V was trimmed by 1 base and J by 6 bases, leaving 15 bases between them. The CDR3 is 15 amino acids. CDR1 and CDR2 (germline): MGHRA, YSYEKL. The CDR3 sequence: CASSQGHPWGAEAFF. Here the CDR3 DNA reads TGCGCCAGCAGCCAAGGCCACCCCTGGGGCGCTGAAGCTTTCTTT.

The rearrangement uses TRBV29-1 and TRBJ2-4; D remains unclear. V was trimmed by 1 base and J by 12 bases, leaving 13 bases between them. The germline V gene encodes CDR1 SQVTM and CDR2 ANQGSEA. The CDR3 loop spans 12 amino acids. CDR3 loop: CSVEVGSTDQYF. The CDR3 DNA follows: TGCAGCGTTGAAGTAGGATCAACCGATCAGTACTTC.

The chain uses TRBV19 and TRBJ1-5, with a tentative D call TRBD1 (6 bases). Deletions cut 10 bases from V and 1 base from J, with 20 bases between. In germline, CDR1 is LNHDA, CDR2 SQIVND (reference sequence). The CDR3 loop spans 16 amino acids. CDR3 sequence: CATQILAQGSNQPQHF. CDR3 bases: TGTGCCACCCAGATCTTGGCACAGGGCAGCAATCAGCCCCAGCATTTT.

The chain is built from TRBV9 and TRBJ1-1; a possible D gene is TRBD1 (5 bases). The CDR3 has 13 residues. V gave up 0 bases and J gave up 3 bases, with 6 bases separating them. The germline CDR1 and CDR2 sequences are SGDLS and YYNGEE. The CDR3 loop is CASSVEQDTEAFF. CDR3 coding DNA: TGTGCCAGCAGCGTAGAACAGGACACTGAAGCTTTCTTT.